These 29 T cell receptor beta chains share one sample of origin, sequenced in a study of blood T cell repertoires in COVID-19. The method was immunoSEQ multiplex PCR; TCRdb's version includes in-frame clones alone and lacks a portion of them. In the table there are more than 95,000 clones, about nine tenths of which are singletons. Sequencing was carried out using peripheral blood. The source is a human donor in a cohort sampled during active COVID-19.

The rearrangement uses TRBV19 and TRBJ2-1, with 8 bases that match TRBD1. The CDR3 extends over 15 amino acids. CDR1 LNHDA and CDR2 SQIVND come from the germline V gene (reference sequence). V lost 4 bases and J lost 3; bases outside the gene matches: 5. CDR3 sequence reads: CASSKTGANYNEQFF. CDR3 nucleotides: TGTGCCAGTAGTAAGACAGGGGCGAACTACAATGAGCAGTTCTTC.

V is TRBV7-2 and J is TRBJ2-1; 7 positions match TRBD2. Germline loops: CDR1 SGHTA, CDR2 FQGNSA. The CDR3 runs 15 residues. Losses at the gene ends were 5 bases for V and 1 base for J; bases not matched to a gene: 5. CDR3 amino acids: CASSPKAGSYNEQFF. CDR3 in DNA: TGTGCCAGCAGCCCGAAAGCGGGGTCCTACAATGAGCAGTTCTTC.

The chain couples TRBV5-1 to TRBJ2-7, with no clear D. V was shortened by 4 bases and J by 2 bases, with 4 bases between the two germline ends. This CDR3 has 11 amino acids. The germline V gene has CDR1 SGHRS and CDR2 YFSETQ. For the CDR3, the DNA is TGCGCCAGCAGCACACCCTACGAGCAGTACTTC. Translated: CASSTPYEQYF.

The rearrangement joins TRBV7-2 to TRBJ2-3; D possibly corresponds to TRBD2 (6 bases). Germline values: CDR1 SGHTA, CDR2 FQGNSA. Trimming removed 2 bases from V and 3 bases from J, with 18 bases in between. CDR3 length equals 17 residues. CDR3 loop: CASSLISSGDVTDTQYF. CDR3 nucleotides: TGTGCCAGCAGCTTAATTTCATCGGGAGATGTTACAGATACGCAGTATTTT.

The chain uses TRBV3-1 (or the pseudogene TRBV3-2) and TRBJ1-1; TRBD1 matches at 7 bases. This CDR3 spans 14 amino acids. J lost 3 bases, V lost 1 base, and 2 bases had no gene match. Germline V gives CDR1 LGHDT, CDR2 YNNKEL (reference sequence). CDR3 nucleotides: TGTGCCAGCAGCCAAGCAGGGGGAGACACTGAAGCTTTCTTT. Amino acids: CASSQAGGDTEAFF.

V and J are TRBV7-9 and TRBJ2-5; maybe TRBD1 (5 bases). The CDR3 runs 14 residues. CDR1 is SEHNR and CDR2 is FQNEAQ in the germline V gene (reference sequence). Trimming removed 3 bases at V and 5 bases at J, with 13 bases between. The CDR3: CASSFWGPGETQYF. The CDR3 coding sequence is TGTGCCAGCAGCTTCTGGGGCCCGGGCGAGACCCAGTACTTC.

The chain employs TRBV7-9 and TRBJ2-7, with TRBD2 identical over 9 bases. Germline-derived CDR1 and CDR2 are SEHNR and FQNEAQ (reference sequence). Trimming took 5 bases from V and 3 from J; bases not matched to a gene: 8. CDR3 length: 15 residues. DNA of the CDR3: TGTGCCAGCAGCCCCAGCGGGAGGATCTACTACGAGCAGTACTTC. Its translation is CASSPSGRIYYEQYF.

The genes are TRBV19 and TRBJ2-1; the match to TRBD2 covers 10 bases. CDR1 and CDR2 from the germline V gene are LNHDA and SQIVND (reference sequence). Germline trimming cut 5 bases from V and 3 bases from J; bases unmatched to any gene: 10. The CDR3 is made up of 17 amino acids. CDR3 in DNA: TGTGCCAGTAGTCGTCCCATAGCGGGGGGAAACTACAATGAGCAGTTCTTC. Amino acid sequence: CASSRPIAGGNYNEQFF.

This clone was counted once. The CDR3 loop reads CASSYRQGLTDTQYF. CDR3 sequence (DNA): TGTGCCAGCAGTTACCGGCAGGGTCTAACAGATACGCAGTATTTT. The chain uses TRBV6-2 or TRBV6-3 and TRBJ2-3, with D tentatively TRBD1 (5 bases). V was clipped by 2 bases and J by 3 bases, with 12 bases between them. This CDR3 is 15 amino acids long. The germline CDR1 and CDR2 sequences are MNHEY and SVGEGT.

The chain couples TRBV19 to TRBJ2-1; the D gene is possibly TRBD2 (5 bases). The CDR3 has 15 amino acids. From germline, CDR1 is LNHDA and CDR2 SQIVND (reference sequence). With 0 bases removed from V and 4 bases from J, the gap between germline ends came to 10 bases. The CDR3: CASSIDITGYNEQFF. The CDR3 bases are TGTGCCAGTAGTATAGATATAACGGGGTACAATGAGCAGTTCTTC.

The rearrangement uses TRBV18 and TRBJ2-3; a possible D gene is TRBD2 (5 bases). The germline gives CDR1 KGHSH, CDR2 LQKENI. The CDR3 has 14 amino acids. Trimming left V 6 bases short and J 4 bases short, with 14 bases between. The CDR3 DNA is TGTGCCAGCTCCCAGTCCAGCGGCGCAGATACGCAGTATTTT. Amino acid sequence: CASSQSSGADTQYF. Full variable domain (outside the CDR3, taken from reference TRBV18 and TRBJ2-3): NAGVMQNPRHLVRRRGQEARLRCSPMKGHSHVYWYRQLPEEGLKFMVYLQKENIIDESGMPKERFSAEFPKEGPSILRIQQVVRGDSAAYFCASSQSSGADTQYFGPGTRLTVL.

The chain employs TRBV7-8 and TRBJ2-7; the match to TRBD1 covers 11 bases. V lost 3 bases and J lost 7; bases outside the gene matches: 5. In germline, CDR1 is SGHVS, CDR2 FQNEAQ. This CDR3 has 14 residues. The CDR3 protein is CASSLDRGRREQYF. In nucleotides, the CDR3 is TGTGCCAGCAGCTTGGACAGGGGGCGACGAGAGCAGTACTTC.

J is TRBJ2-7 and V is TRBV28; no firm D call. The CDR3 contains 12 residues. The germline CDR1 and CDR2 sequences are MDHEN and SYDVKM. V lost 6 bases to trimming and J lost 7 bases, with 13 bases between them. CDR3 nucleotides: TGTGCCAGCAGGCCGGGTTCGAGGGAGCAGTACTTC. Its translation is CASRPGSREQYF.

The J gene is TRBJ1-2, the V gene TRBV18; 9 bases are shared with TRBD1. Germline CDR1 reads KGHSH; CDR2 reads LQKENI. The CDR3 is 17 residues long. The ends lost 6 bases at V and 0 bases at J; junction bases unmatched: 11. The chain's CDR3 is CASSAGQGRVSNYGYTF. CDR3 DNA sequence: TGTGCCAGCTCTGCGGGACAGGGACGGGTATCTAACTATGGCTACACCTTC.

CDR3 sequence (DNA): TGCGCCAGCTCGACAGGGTCAGGGTACGAGCAGTACTTC. Protein sequence: CASSTGSGYEQYF. The V and J genes are TRBV5-1 and TRBJ2-7; TRBD1 matches at 7 bases. Germline CDR1 reads SGHRS; CDR2 reads YFSETQ. This CDR3 region has 13 residues. The ends lost 7 bases at V and 4 bases at J; junction bases unmatched: 8. The full variable domain, in which reference TRBV5-1 and TRBJ2-7 provide the parts outside the CDR3, is KAGVTQTPRYLIKTRGQQVTLSCSPISGHRSVSWYQQTPGQGLQFLFEYFSETQRNKGNFPGRFSGRQFSNSRSEMNVSTLELGDSALYLCASSTGSGYEQYFGPGTRLTVT.

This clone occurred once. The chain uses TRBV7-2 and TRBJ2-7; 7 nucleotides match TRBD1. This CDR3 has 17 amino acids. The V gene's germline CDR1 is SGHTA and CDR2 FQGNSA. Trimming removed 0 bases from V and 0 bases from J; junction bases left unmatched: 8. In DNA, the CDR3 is TGTGCCAGCAGCTTAGCGCATACAGGGGTCCCCTCCTACGAGCAGTACTTC. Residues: CASSLAHTGVPSYEQYF.

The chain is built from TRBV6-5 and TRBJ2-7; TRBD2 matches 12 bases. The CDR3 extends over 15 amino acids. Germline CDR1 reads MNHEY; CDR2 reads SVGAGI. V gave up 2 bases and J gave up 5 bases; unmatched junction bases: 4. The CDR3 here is CASSYPGLAGNEQYF. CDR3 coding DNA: TGTGCCAGCAGTTACCCCGGACTAGCGGGAAACGAGCAGTACTTC.

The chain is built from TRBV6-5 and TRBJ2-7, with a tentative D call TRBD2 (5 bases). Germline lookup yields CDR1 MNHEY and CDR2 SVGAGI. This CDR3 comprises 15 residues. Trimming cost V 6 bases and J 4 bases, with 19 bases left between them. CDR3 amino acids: CASRIPFAGSYEQYF. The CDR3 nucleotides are TGTGCCAGCAGAATCCCCTTCGCGGGTTCGTACGAGCAGTACTTC.

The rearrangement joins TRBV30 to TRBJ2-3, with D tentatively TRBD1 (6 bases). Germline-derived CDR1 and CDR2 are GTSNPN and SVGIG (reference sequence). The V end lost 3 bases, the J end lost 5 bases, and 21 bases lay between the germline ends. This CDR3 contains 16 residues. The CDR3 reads CAWSQGQSTREDTQYF. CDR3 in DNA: TGTGCCTGGAGCCAGGGGCAGTCCACAAGGGAAGATACGCAGTATTTT.

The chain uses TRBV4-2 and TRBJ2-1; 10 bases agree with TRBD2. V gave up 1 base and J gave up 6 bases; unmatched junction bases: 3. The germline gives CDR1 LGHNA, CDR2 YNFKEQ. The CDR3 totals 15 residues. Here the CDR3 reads CASSQASGSGNEQFF. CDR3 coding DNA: TGTGCCAGCAGCCAAGCTAGCGGGAGTGGCAATGAGCAGTTCTTC.

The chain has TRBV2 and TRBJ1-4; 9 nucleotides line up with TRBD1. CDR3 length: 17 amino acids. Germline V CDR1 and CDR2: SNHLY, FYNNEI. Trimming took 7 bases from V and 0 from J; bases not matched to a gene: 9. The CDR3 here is CASTPGTGKATNEKLFF. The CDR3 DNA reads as TGTGCCAGCACCCCAGGGACAGGGAAGGCAACTAATGAAAAACTGTTTTTT.

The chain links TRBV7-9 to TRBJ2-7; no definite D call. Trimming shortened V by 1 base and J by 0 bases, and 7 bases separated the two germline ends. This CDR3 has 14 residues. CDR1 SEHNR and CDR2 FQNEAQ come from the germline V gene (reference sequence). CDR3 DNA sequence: TGTGCCAGCAGCTTAGTTGGCCACTCCTACGAGCAGTACTTC. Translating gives CASSLVGHSYEQYF.

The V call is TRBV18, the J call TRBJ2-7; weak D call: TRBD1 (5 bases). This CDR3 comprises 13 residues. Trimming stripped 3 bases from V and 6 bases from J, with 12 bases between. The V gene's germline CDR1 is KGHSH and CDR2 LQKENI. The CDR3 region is CASSPDSLGEQYF. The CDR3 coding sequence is TGTGCCAGCTCACCCGACAGCCTCGGCGAGCAGTACTTC.

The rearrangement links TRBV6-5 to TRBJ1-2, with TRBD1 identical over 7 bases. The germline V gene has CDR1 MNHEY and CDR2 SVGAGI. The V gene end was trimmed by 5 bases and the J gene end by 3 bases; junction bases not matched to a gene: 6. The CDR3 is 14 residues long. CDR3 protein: CASSTIGQDYGYTF. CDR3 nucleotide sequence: TGTGCCAGCAGTACTATAGGACAGGACTATGGCTACACCTTC.

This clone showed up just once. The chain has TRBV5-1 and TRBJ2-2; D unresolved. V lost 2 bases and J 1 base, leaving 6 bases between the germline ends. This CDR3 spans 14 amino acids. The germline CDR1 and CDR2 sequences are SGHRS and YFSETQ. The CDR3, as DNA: TGCGCCAGCAGCTTAACAGAGAACACCGGGGAGCTGTTTTTT. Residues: CASSLTENTGELFF.

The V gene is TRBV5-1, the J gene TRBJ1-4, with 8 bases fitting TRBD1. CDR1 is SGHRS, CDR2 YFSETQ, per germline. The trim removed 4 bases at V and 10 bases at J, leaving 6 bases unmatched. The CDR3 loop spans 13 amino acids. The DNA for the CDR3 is TGCGCCAGCAGCGAAGGACAGGGAACAAAACTGTTTTTT. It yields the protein CASSEGQGTKLFF.

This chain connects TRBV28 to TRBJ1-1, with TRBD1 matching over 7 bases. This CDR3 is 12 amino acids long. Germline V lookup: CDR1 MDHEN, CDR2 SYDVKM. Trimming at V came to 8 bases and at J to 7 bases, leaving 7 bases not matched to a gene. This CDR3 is CASRGQRYEAFF. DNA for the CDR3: TGTGCCAGCCGGGGACAGCGTTATGAAGCTTTCTTT.

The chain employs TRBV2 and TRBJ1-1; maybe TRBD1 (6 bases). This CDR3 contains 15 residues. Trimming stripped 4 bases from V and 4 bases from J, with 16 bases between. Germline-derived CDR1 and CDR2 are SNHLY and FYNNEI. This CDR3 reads CASSAGPGDATEAFF. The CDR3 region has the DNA TGTGCCAGCAGTGCAGGTCCAGGGGACGCCACTGAAGCTTTCTTT.

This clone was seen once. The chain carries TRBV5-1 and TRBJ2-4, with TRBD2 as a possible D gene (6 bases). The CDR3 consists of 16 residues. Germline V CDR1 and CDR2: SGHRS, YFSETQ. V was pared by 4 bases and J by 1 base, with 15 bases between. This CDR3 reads CASSASASVAKNIQYF. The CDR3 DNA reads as TGCGCCAGCAGCGCGTCTGCTAGCGTCGCCAAAAACATTCAGTACTTC.